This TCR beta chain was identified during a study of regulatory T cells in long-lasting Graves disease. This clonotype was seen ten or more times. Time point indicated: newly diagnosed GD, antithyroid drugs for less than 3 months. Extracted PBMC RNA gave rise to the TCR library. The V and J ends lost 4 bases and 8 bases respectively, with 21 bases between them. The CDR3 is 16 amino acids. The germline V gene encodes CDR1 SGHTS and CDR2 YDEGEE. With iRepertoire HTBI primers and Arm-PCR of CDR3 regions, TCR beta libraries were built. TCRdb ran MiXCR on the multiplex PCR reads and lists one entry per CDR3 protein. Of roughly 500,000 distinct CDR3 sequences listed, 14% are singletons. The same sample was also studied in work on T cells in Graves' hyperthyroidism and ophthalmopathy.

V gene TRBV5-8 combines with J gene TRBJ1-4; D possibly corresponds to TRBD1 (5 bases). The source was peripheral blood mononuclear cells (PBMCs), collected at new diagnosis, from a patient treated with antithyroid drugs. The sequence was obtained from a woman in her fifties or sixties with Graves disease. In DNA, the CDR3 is TGTGCCAGCAGCGAAGGATGGTTCAGGGCCCAAGAAAAACTGTTTTTT. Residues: CASSEGWFRAQEKLFF.